These 24 T cell receptor beta chains were sequenced from one sample in a study of siplizumab effects on memory and regulatory T cells. The data were produced by immunoSEQ multiplex PCR, yet TCRdb's version contains in-frame clones alone and is incomplete. This sample has 70,000 to 90,000 clones, with around 89% found just once. The sample was CD4+ T cells sorted from blood. The receptors here all came from a human donor in good health.

This clone was seen more than once but under ten times. CDR3 DNA sequence: TGTGCCAGTAGTACCCCGACAGGGACGAACACTGAAGCTTTCTTT. This translates into CASSTPTGTNTEAFF. The V call is TRBV19, the J call TRBJ1-1; 7 bases are shared with TRBD1. Germline CDR1 LNHDA, CDR2 SQIVND (reference sequence). The CDR3 is 15 amino acids. The V segment lost 4 bases and the J segment 1 base; nucleotides outside the gene matches: 6. Drawing the rest from reference TRBV19 and TRBJ1-1, the complete variable domain is DGGITQSPKYLFRKEGQNVTLSCEQNLNHDAMYWYRQDPGQGLRLIYYSQIVNDFQKGDIAEGYSVSREKKESFPLTVTSAQKNPTAFYLCASSTPTGTNTEAFFGQGTRLTVV.

This chain links TRBV6-1 with TRBJ2-2; D unclear. The CDR3 has 13 residues. The ends were cut back, 6 bases at V and 2 bases at J, with 7 bases in the middle. Germline V lookup: CDR1 MNHNS, CDR2 SASEGT. Here the CDR3 reads CASRALNTGELFF. The DNA for the CDR3 is TGTGCCAGCAGGGCCTTAAACACCGGGGAGCTGTTTTTT.

In its sample, this clone was seen once. The J gene is TRBJ1-2, the V gene TRBV5-1; the D is unclear. The CDR3 extends over 15 amino acids. The V end was cut by 4 bases, the J end by 6 bases, with 19 bases between. The germline V gene encodes CDR1 SGHRS and CDR2 YFSETQ. CDR3 in amino acids: CASSQYERVTHGYTF. The CDR3 nucleotides are TGCGCCAGCAGCCAATATGAGCGGGTAACCCATGGCTACACCTTC.

This rearrangement joins TRBV11-3 to TRBJ2-1; D possibly corresponds to TRBD1 (5 bases). Germline CDR1 reads SGHNT; CDR2 reads YENEEA. Between the trimmed V and J ends, which lost 5 bases and 11 bases, there was a span of 19 bases. The CDR3 is 14 amino acids. Here the CDR3 reads CASSPGSVDSQQFF. The CDR3 bases are TGTGCCAGCAGCCCAGGGTCGGTAGACAGTCAGCAGTTCTTC.

This sequence joins TRBV5-5 and TRBJ1-2; weak D call: TRBD1 (5 bases). The V gene lost 1 base and the J gene lost 3 bases, with 10 bases spanning the gap. CDR1 and CDR2 (germline): SGHKS, YYEKEE (reference sequence). The CDR3 has 14 amino acids. CDR3 sequence reads: CASSLQGSYYGYTF. CDR3 sequence (DNA): TGTGCCAGCAGCTTGCAGGGATCCTACTATGGCTACACCTTC.

The genes are TRBV28 and TRBJ2-7; weak D call: TRBD1 (6 bases). Germline V gives CDR1 MDHEN, CDR2 SYDVKM. Trimming removed 7 bases at V and 13 bases at J, with 14 bases between. This CDR3 contains 10 residues. The CDR3 DNA follows: TGTGCCAGCATTGGGACCGGGACATACTTC. This gives the protein CASIGTGTYF.

This rearrangement joins TRBV5-4 to TRBJ2-7, with 8 nucleotides matching TRBD2. Per germline, CDR1 SGHNT and CDR2 YYREEE (reference sequence). The V gene end was trimmed by 3 bases and the J gene end by 3 bases; junction bases not matched to a gene: 8. This CDR3 is built from 15 residues. The CDR3: CASSSPSGGFYEQYF. The CDR3 DNA is TGTGCCAGCAGCTCCCCTTCGGGAGGGTTCTACGAGCAGTACTTC.

This clone was picked up one time. The chain couples TRBV11-3 to TRBJ1-2; D call uncertain. Germline assignment: CDR1 SGHNT and CDR2 YENEEA. The V end was cut by 4 bases, the J end by 2 bases, with 14 bases between. CDR3 length equals 15 residues. CDR3 in DNA: TGTGCCAGCAGCTCACTATCCGGGAAGAACTATGGCTACACCTTC. The encoded protein is CASSSLSGKNYGYTF.

This chain uses TRBV19 with TRBJ2-2, with 11 bases identical to TRBD1. Germline CDR1 LNHDA, CDR2 SQIVND (reference sequence). The CDR3 covers 17 residues. With V trimmed by 6 bases and J by 4 bases, 10 bases remained unmatched. The DNA of the CDR3 is TGTGCCAGTAGCCCTCAAGGACAGGGGGCCCCCACCGGGGAGCTGTTTTTT. Translated, it gives CASSPQGQGAPTGELFF. The full variable domain, with the rest looked up from reference TRBV19 and TRBJ2-2, is DGGITQSPKYLFRKEGQNVTLSCEQNLNHDAMYWYRQDPGQGLRLIYYSQIVNDFQKGDIAEGYSVSREKKESFPLTVTSAQKNPTAFYLCASSPQGQGAPTGELFFGEGSRLTVL.

The chain links TRBV5-1 to TRBJ2-1; D may be TRBD2 (6 bases). The V end lost 4 bases, the J end lost 3 bases, and 14 bases lay between the germline ends. From germline, CDR1 is SGHRS and CDR2 YFSETQ. CDR3 length: 15 residues. The chain's CDR3 is CASSRLGFGYNEQFF. For the CDR3, the DNA is TGCGCCAGCAGCAGACTAGGGTTTGGCTACAATGAGCAGTTCTTC.

This clone was detected only once. This rearrangement joins TRBV28 to TRBJ2-1; a weak D match, TRBD2 (5 bases). Trimming stripped 6 bases from V and 4 bases from J, with 13 bases between. Germline V gene lookup returns CDR1 MDHEN and CDR2 SYDVKM. The CDR3 has 14 amino acids. The CDR3 loop is CASRALGDYNEQFF. The CDR3 bases are TGTGCCAGCAGGGCGCTCGGGGATTACAATGAGCAGTTCTTC.

The rearrangement uses TRBV6-6 and TRBJ2-5; D is perhaps TRBD2 (6 bases). V lost 5 bases, J lost 1 base, and 11 bases lay in between. Germline lookup yields CDR1 MNHNY and CDR2 SVGAGI (reference sequence). The CDR3 is 14 residues long. CDR3 coding DNA: TGTGCCAGCAGTCCCGGGGGATCCCAAGAGACCCAGTACTTC. This codes for CASSPGGSQETQYF.

The chain couples TRBV18 to TRBJ2-5; D gene uncertain. CDR1 is KGHSH and CDR2 is LQKENI in the germline V gene. The CDR3 is 13 residues long. With 4 bases removed from V and 1 base from J, the gap between germline ends came to 7 bases. This CDR3 is CASSRLLQETQYF. The DNA of the CDR3 is TGTGCCAGCTCACGCTTGCTCCAAGAGACCCAGTACTTC.

CDR3 protein: CASVGTFYEQYF. The CDR3 DNA is TGTGCCAGTGTTGGGACTTTCTACGAGCAGTACTTC. The chain couples TRBV21-1 to TRBJ2-7; the DNA was not compared with TRBD2, the D call given in the table. TRBV21-1 is classified as a pseudogene. The CDR3 consists of 12 residues.

The chain recombines TRBV4-1 with TRBJ2-3; 8 nucleotides line up with TRBD2. In germline, CDR1 is MGHRA, CDR2 YSYEKL. This CDR3 is built from 14 residues. J gave up 2 bases and V 4 bases, and 2 bases lay outside the gene matches. For the CDR3, the DNA is TGCGCCAGCAGCCCGGGGGGGCACACAGATACGCAGTATTTT. Translation gives CASSPGGHTDTQYF.

The chain carries TRBV5-1 and TRBJ2-3, with 10 nucleotides matching TRBD1. The CDR3 contains 16 residues. Germline CDR1 reads SGHRS; CDR2 reads YFSETQ. V lost 4 bases and J lost 4; bases outside the gene matches: 9. CDR3 sequence reads: CASSQTGTGVADTQYF. As DNA, the CDR3 is TGCGCCAGCAGCCAGACCGGGACAGGGGTTGCAGATACGCAGTATTTT.

The chain carries TRBV5-5 and TRBJ2-4, with a possible D match to TRBD2 (6 bases). The CDR3 runs 16 residues. Germline CDR1 and CDR2: SGHKS and YYEKEE (reference sequence). V lost 0 bases to trimming and J lost 0 bases, with 10 bases between them. CDR3 bases: TGTGCCAGCAGCTTGGGGAGGGAAGGAGCCAAAAACATTCAGTACTTC. Encoded protein: CASSLGREGAKNIQYF.

This clone was observed once. The V gene is TRBV2, the J gene TRBJ1-4; D is perhaps TRBD1 (5 bases). The CDR3 sequence is 14 residues long. Germline V lookup: CDR1 SNHLY, CDR2 FYNNEI. Trimming took 5 bases from V and 5 from J, leaving 12 bases between them. CDR3 sequence (DNA): TGTGCCAGCAGTAAAGACAGATCCAATGAAAAACTGTTTTTT. Amino acid sequence: CASSKDRSNEKLFF.

V gene TRBV5-6 combines with J gene TRBJ1-5, with 8 bases matching TRBD1. The CDR3 is made up of 17 amino acids. Per germline, CDR1 SGHDT and CDR2 YYEEEE. Trimming removed 0 bases from V and 0 bases from J; junction bases left unmatched: 5. DNA for the CDR3: TGTGCCAGCAGCTTGGGCAGGGGGCTGTATAGCAATCAGCCCCAGCATTTT. Protein sequence: CASSLGRGLYSNQPQHF.

The V and J genes are TRBV7-3 and TRBJ2-3; TRBD2 matches 11 bases. The CDR3 spans 16 residues. CDR1 is SGHTA and CDR2 is FQGTGA in the germline V gene. The ends lost 0 bases at V and 9 bases at J; junction bases unmatched: 8. CDR3 nucleotides: TGTGCCAGCAGCTTAACGGGGGTAGCGGGAGGGCGGACGCAGTATTTT. It is translated as CASSLTGVAGGRTQYF.

This chain joins TRBV7-8 and TRBJ2-5, with D possibly being TRBD2 (6 bases). Trimming pared 1 base from V and 0 bases from J, leaving 15 bases between. Germline values: CDR1 SGHVS, CDR2 FQNEAQ. The CDR3 is made up of 17 amino acids. CDR3: CASSLGLVPPYQETQYF. The CDR3 coding sequence is TGTGCCAGCAGCTTAGGACTAGTTCCCCCGTACCAAGAGACCCAGTACTTC.

The chain employs TRBV10-2 and TRBJ2-7; D may correspond to TRBD1 or TRBD2 (5 bases each). The germline gives CDR1 WSHSY, CDR2 SAAADI. With 4 bases removed from V and 6 bases from J, the gap between germline ends came to 13 bases. The CDR3 runs to 13 residues. In DNA, the CDR3 is TGCGCCAGCAGTGGAGGGGCATTGGGCGAGCAGTACTTC. Translated: CASSGGALGEQYF.

V usage is TRBV11-3 and J usage is TRBJ2-7, with D perhaps assigned TRBD1 or TRBD2 (5 bases each). Trimming left V 1 base short and J 4 bases short, with 11 bases between. Germline V gene sequence: CDR1 SGHNT, CDR2 YENEEA. The CDR3 has 14 residues. CDR3 DNA sequence: TGTGCCAGCAGCTTAGCAGGGCCGGGGTACGAGCAGTACTTC. Translated, it gives CASSLAGPGYEQYF.

The chain uses TRBV10-1 and TRBJ2-1; TRBD2 agrees at 10 bases. Germline CDR1 is WNHNN and CDR2 is SYGVQD (reference sequence). CDR3 size: 14 residues. V lost 2 bases, J lost 12 bases, and 7 bases stayed unmatched. The CDR3 sequence is CASSETAGGLGQFF. The CDR3 region has the DNA TGCGCCAGCAGTGAGACAGCGGGAGGGCTCGGGCAGTTCTTC.